The next 32 T cell receptor beta chains were all read from a single sample in a study of cytomegalovirus exposure and HLA in healthy donors. 13 Jbeta primers and 60 Vbeta primers were used for the PCR. Profiling relied on immunoSEQ multiplex PCR, and the TCRdb table lists in-frame clones only, not all of them. This sample has about 170,000 clones; approximately 78% occur once, and the top ten carry about 2.4%. Sequenced input: PBMCs. The receptors were sampled from a male donor in good health and CMV-seronegative.

V is TRBV6-5 and J is TRBJ2-7, with 7 nucleotides matching TRBD1. Looked up from germline, CDR1 is MNHEY and CDR2 is SVGAGI. V was pared by 0 bases and J by 3 bases, with 2 bases of the junction left unmatched. CDR3 length: 14 amino acids. CDR3 nucleotide sequence: TGTGCCAGCAGTTACTCGGGACAGTTCTACGAGCAGTACTTC. Translating gives CASSYSGQFYEQYF.

The chain couples TRBV25-1 to TRBJ1-2; 8 positions match TRBD1. V lost 1 base to trimming and J lost 8 bases; unmatched junction nucleotides: 15. The CDR3 runs 17 residues. The germline V gene has CDR1 MGHDK and CDR2 SYGVNS. The CDR3 here is CASSESRHRGNYWGYTF. CDR3 sequence (DNA): TGTGCCAGCAGTGAATCCCGGCACAGGGGGAATTACTGGGGCTACACCTTC.

The chain has TRBV29-1 and TRBJ2-5, with 9 bases matching TRBD2. The V segment lost 7 bases and the J segment 3 bases; nucleotides outside the gene matches: 6. CDR1 and CDR2 (germline): SQVTM, ANQGSEA. This CDR3 region has 13 residues. The CDR3 DNA is TGCAGCGCCAGCCTAGCGGGAAAAGAGACCCAGTACTTC. Translating it yields CSASLAGKETQYF.

The table lists this clone with a few counts. Other DNA sequences in the sample encode the same CDR3. The CDR3 sequence: CASSRTGGTDTQYF. The CDR3 bases are TGTGCCAGCAGTCGGACAGGGGGCACAGATACGCAGTATTTT. The chain couples TRBV28 to TRBJ2-3, with TRBD1 identical over 9 bases. Germline V gene sequence: CDR1 MDHEN, CDR2 SYDVKM. The CDR3 is 14 amino acids. Trimming took 5 bases from V and 1 from J; bases not matched to a gene: 1. Together with reference TRBV28 and TRBJ2-3, the CDR3 gives the full variable domain: DVKVTQSSRYLVKRTGEKVFLECVQDMDHENMFWYRQDPGLGLRLIYFSYDVKMKEKGDIPEGYSVSREKKERFSLILESASTNQTSMYLCASSRTGGTDTQYFGPGTRLTVL.

This clone occurred once. The chain recombines TRBV4-3 with TRBJ2-1; perhaps TRBD2 as D (6 bases). The V gene's germline CDR1 is LGHNA and CDR2 YSLEER. Trimming took off 1 base at V and 4 bases at J, with 11 bases between the two ends. The CDR3 is made up of 15 amino acids. The chain's CDR3 is CASSQAGAGYNEQFF. CDR3 coding DNA: TGCGCCAGCAGCCAAGCGGGAGCCGGGTACAATGAGCAGTTCTTC.

This chain uses TRBV6-1 with TRBJ2-3; 14 bases are shared with TRBD2. Per germline, CDR1 MNHNS and CDR2 SASEGT. CDR3 length equals 17 residues. With 4 bases clipped from V and 2 bases from J, the junction kept 5 bases outside the gene matches. The CDR3 sequence is CASSAGTSGGYTDTQYF. As DNA, the CDR3 is TGTGCCAGCAGTGCCGGGACTAGCGGGGGATACACAGATACGCAGTATTTT.

This clone was recorded only once. This chain uses TRBV25-1 with TRBJ2-1; D perhaps matches TRBD2 (5 bases). The CDR3 extends over 13 amino acids. Germline loops: CDR1 MGHDK, CDR2 SYGVNS. V was clipped by 3 bases and J by 4 bases, with 7 bases between them. The CDR3 bases are TGTGCCAGCAGTGACACGGGGTACAATGAGCAGTTCTTC. This translates into CASSDTGYNEQFF.

The J gene is TRBJ2-2, the V gene TRBV4-1; TRBD1 might be the D (6 bases). Per germline, CDR1 MGHRA and CDR2 YSYEKL. This CDR3 contains 14 residues. V shed 0 bases and J shed 6 bases, with 8 bases lying between them. This chain's CDR3 is CASSQDQGSGELFF. CDR3 coding DNA: TGCGCCAGCAGCCAAGATCAGGGGTCCGGGGAGCTGTTTTTT.

As for this clone: One junction end does not reproduce the germline sequence, and a read error may be involved. The V and J genes are TRBV11-2 and TRBJ1-1, with TRBD1 as a possible D gene (6 bases). The length of the CDR3 is 15 residues. The germline CDR1 and CDR2 sequences are SGHAT and FQNNGV. The CDR3 region is CASRLDGQPNTEAFF. DNA of the CDR3: TGTGCCAGCAGATTAGATGGACAGCCGAACACTGAAGCTTTCTTT. Together with reference TRBV11-2 and TRBJ1-1, the CDR3 gives the full variable domain: EAGVAQSPRYKIIEKRQSVAFWCNPISGHATLYWYQQILGQGPKLLIQFQNNGVVDDSQLPKDRFSAERLKGVDSTLKIQPAKLEDSAVYLCASRLDGQPNTEAFFGQGTRLTVV.

The chain has TRBV6-5 and TRBJ1-1, with D perhaps matching TRBD1 (5 bases). CDR3 length: 13 residues. V was pared by 5 bases and J by 0 bases, with 7 bases between. Per the germline V gene, CDR1 is MNHEY and CDR2 is SVGAGI. CDR3 bases: TGTGCCAGCAGTGAGACAGTGAACACTGAAGCTTTCTTT. Translation: CASSETVNTEAFF.

The chain carries TRBV21-1 and TRBJ2-3; TRBD2, as called in the table, went unchecked against the DNA. TRBV21-1 is designated a pseudogene. The length of the CDR3 is 14 residues. CDR3 loop: CASSKGTTTDTQYF. CDR3 sequence (DNA): TGTGCCAGCAGCAAAGGTACTACCACAGATACGCAGTATTTT.

V is TRBV4-3 and J is TRBJ1-2, with 7 bases aligning to TRBD1. The CDR3 sequence is 14 residues long. The germline V gene has CDR1 LGHNA and CDR2 YSLEER. J lost 4 bases, V lost 1 base, and 3 bases had no gene match. The CDR3 region has the DNA TGCGCCAGCAGCCAAGCCGGACAGGCCTATGGCTACACCTTC. This codes for CASSQAGQAYGYTF.

This rearrangement joins TRBV7-3 to TRBJ2-7, with 7 bases matching TRBD1. The CDR3 is 12 amino acids. Per the germline V gene, CDR1 is SGHTA and CDR2 is FQGTGA. The ends lost 5 bases at V and 9 bases at J; junction bases unmatched: 7. The CDR3 sequence is CASSPGTERQYF. As DNA, the CDR3 is TGTGCCAGCAGCCCCGGGACAGAACGGCAGTACTTC.

The V and J genes are TRBV4-3 and TRBJ1-2; 8 bases line up with TRBD1. CDR1 is LGHNA and CDR2 is YSLEER in the germline V gene. The trim removed 0 bases at V and 6 bases at J, leaving 3 bases unmatched. The CDR3 loop spans 14 amino acids. The CDR3 loop reads CASSQDRGPNGYTF. The CDR3, as DNA: TGCGCCAGCAGCCAAGACAGGGGGCCTAATGGCTACACCTTC.

The chain has TRBV28 and TRBJ1-1; 7 bases fit TRBD1. Germline CDR1 MDHEN, CDR2 SYDVKM. CDR3 size: 18 residues. With V trimmed by 4 bases and J by 2 bases, 16 bases remained unmatched. CDR3 sequence reads: CASSSLAGTAATNTEAFF. CDR3 coding DNA: TGTGCCAGCAGTTCTTTAGCCGGGACAGCAGCCACTAACACTGAAGCTTTCTTT.

This rearrangement joins TRBV27 to TRBJ2-1; no reliable D call. Germline V CDR1 and CDR2: MNHEY, SMNVEV (reference sequence). The V gene lost 3 bases and the J gene lost 8 bases, with 14 bases spanning the gap. This CDR3 contains 14 residues. The CDR3 bases are TGTGCCAGCAGTTTTACACCCGAGAGGTATGAGCAGTTCTTC. This gives the protein CASSFTPERYEQFF.

The chain is built from TRBV7-9 and TRBJ1-4; 8 positions match TRBD1. CDR1 and CDR2 (germline): SEHNR, FQNEAQ (reference sequence). The V gene end was trimmed by 3 bases and the J gene end by 8 bases; junction bases not matched to a gene: 8. The CDR3 covers 15 residues. CDR3 in DNA: TGTGCCAGCAGCTTTGGGCAGGGGGCATTGGAAAAACTGTTTTTT. This codes for CASSFGQGALEKLFF.

V gene TRBV9 combines with J gene TRBJ1-1, with TRBD1 matching over 9 bases. The germline V gene has CDR1 SGDLS and CDR2 YYNGEE. V lost 0 bases and J lost 0; bases outside the gene matches: 6. The CDR3 is 17 amino acids. CDR3 sequence reads: CASSVGVGTGLNTEAFF. In DNA, the CDR3 is TGTGCCAGCAGCGTAGGCGTCGGGACAGGGCTGAACACTGAAGCTTTCTTT.

V usage is TRBV2 and J usage is TRBJ1-5, with D perhaps matching TRBD1 (5 bases). CDR1 and CDR2 (germline): SNHLY, FYNNEI. The V end was cut by 1 base, the J end by 4 bases, with 8 bases between. This CDR3 contains 14 residues. The CDR3 loop is CASSEVGGNQPQHF. The DNA of the CDR3 is TGTGCCAGCAGTGAAGTGGGGGGTAATCAGCCCCAGCATTTT.

V gene TRBV27 combines with J gene TRBJ2-7; 10 bases agree with TRBD2. The CDR3 runs 15 residues. J gave up 2 bases and V 4 bases, and 5 bases lay outside the gene matches. Germline V gene sequence: CDR1 MNHEY, CDR2 SMNVEV (reference sequence). In nucleotides, the CDR3 is TGTGCCAGCAGTTCCCAAGCGGGAGGGCCCTACGAGCAGTACTTC. It translates to CASSSQAGGPYEQYF.

The chain uses TRBV5-4 and TRBJ2-2; 8 bases match TRBD1. Germline assignment: CDR1 SGHNT and CDR2 YYREEE (reference sequence). The CDR3 contains 15 residues. V lost 3 bases, J lost 1 base, and 2 bases stayed unmatched. The CDR3 DNA is TGTGCCAGCAGCTCCGGGACAGGGAACACCGGGGAGCTGTTTTTT. Protein sequence: CASSSGTGNTGELFF.

V is TRBV10-3 and J is TRBJ2-3; D is unclear. V lost 5 bases and J lost 4, with 19 bases in between. The CDR3 is 16 amino acids. The germline gives CDR1 ENHRY, CDR2 SYGVKD. The CDR3 bases are TGTGCCATCAGTTCAACCGGTCACCCTTCCTCAGATACGCAGTATTTT. Encoded protein: CAISSTGHPSSDTQYF.

This chain uses TRBV28 with TRBJ2-2; no clear D gene. The V end lost 4 bases, the J end lost 5 bases, and 8 bases lay between the germline ends. This CDR3 comprises 13 residues. Germline CDR1 and CDR2: MDHEN and SYDVKM. CDR3 protein: CASSSPYTGELFF. CDR3 bases: TGTGCCAGCAGTTCCCCTTATACCGGGGAGCTGTTTTTT.

There are a few counts of this clone. The J gene is TRBJ2-2, the V gene TRBV11-3; 7 bases map to TRBD1. This CDR3 comprises 14 residues. CDR1 is SGHNT, CDR2 YENEEA, per germline. J gave up 3 bases and V 3 bases, and 1 base lay outside the gene matches. Here the CDR3 DNA reads TGTGCCAGCAGCTTCCAGGGGGACACCGGGGAGCTGTTTTTT. Residues: CASSFQGDTGELFF.

V gene TRBV9 combines with J gene TRBJ1-3, with 7 bases that match TRBD1. The CDR3 spans 15 residues. V was pared by 3 bases and J by 6 bases, with 9 bases of the junction left unmatched. Germline V CDR1 and CDR2: SGDLS, YYNGEE. The CDR3 region has the DNA TGTGCCAGCAGCGGGATAGGGGGCGCCGAAAACACCATATATTTT. Translating it yields CASSGIGGAENTIYF.

The gene calls are TRBV14 and TRBJ2-2; 13 bases match TRBD2. Germline V gives CDR1 SGHDN, CDR2 FVKESK. Trimming at V came to 0 bases and at J to 9 bases, leaving 19 bases not matched to a gene. This CDR3 is built from 21 residues. The CDR3 region has the DNA TGTGCCAGCAGCCAAGATAGGTTCCAGTTACTAGCGGGAGGGCCATTCCGGGAGCTGTTTTTT. This codes for CASSQDRFQLLAGGPFRELFF.

The chain couples TRBV29-1 to TRBJ2-3; weak D call: TRBD1 (5 bases). Germline V CDR1 and CDR2: SQVTM, ANQGSEA. The CDR3 spans 12 residues. V gave up 3 bases and J gave up 3 bases, with 7 bases separating them. In DNA, the CDR3 is TGCAGCGTTGATAAGGGGACAGATACGCAGTATTTT. The encoded protein is CSVDKGTDTQYF.

The gene calls are TRBV5-1 and TRBJ2-1, with D perhaps matching TRBD1 (6 bases). The CDR3 length is 16 residues. V gave up 4 bases and J gave up 0 bases, with 14 bases separating them. Germline CDR1 is SGHRS and CDR2 is YFSETQ. CDR3 protein: CASSRSGTTSYNEQFF. DNA of the CDR3: TGCGCCAGCAGCAGATCCGGGACAACCTCCTACAATGAGCAGTTCTTC.

The J gene is TRBJ2-5, the V gene TRBV15; TRBD1 matches at 8 bases. Looked up from germline, CDR1 is LNHNV and CDR2 is YYDKDF (reference sequence). V was pared by 5 bases and J by 2 bases, with 10 bases of the junction left unmatched. There are 16 residues in the CDR3. CDR3 in amino acids: CATSPGSGGGQETQYF. The DNA for the CDR3 is TGTGCCACCAGCCCTGGTTCAGGGGGCGGACAAGAGACCCAGTACTTC.

This clone was seen once. The chain combines TRBV29-1 with TRBJ1-5; 10 nucleotides agree with TRBD1. CDR1 is SQVTM and CDR2 is ANQGSEA in the germline V gene. The CDR3 length is 13 residues. V lost 6 bases, J lost 3 bases, and 2 bases stayed unmatched. Written as DNA, the CDR3 is TGCAGCGTGGGGACAGGGGACAATCAGCCCCAGCATTTT. Protein: CSVGTGDNQPQHF.

This clone was counted a few times. The chain uses TRBV10-1 and TRBJ1-1, with D possibly matching TRBD1 (6 bases). Per the germline V gene, CDR1 is WNHNN and CDR2 is SYGVQD (reference sequence). The CDR3 is 16 residues long. Trimming removed 6 bases at V and 0 bases at J, with 17 bases between. CDR3 in amino acids: CASREAYRDVNTEAFF. CDR3 sequence (DNA): TGCGCCAGCAGGGAAGCTTACAGGGATGTGAACACTGAAGCTTTCTTT.

The chain combines TRBV9 with TRBJ2-5, with 8 positions matching TRBD2. The CDR3 is 16 amino acids. Germline assignment: CDR1 SGDLS and CDR2 YYNGEE. V lost 3 bases to trimming and J lost 2 bases; unmatched junction nucleotides: 9. In DNA, the CDR3 is TGTGCCAGCAGCGGATCTGCGGGGGGACCTCAAGAGACCCAGTACTTC. Its protein product is CASSGSAGGPQETQYF.